These 19 T cell receptor beta chains came from one sample sequenced in a study of blood T cell repertoires in COVID-19. Sequenced by immunoSEQ multiplex PCR; TCRdb stores in-frame clones only, minus some. The sample holds about 300,000 clones, 85% to 90% seen once. Sequencing was done on a sample of peripheral blood. Every receptor here comes from a man aged 35-49 years with acute or convalescent COVID-19.

The gene calls are TRBV24-1 and TRBJ1-5; 9 nucleotides agree with TRBD1. V lost 3 bases and J lost 2; bases outside the gene matches: 7. CDR1 is KGHDR, CDR2 SFDVKD, per germline. This CDR3 contains 17 residues. CDR3 region: CATSDLGTGKGNQPQHF. Here the CDR3 DNA reads TGTGCCACCAGTGATCTTGGGACAGGGAAGGGCAATCAGCCCCAGCATTTT.

The CDR3 here is CASSYTPRDEQYF. The CDR3 bases are TGTGCCAGCAGCTATACTCCTAGAGACGAGCAGTACTTC. The V and J genes are TRBV9 and TRBJ2-7; D not certain. CDR1 SGDLS and CDR2 YYNGEE come from the germline V gene. V dropped 4 bases and J dropped 5 bases, with 13 bases sitting between them. The CDR3 covers 13 residues.

The J gene is TRBJ1-5, the V gene TRBV6-6; TRBD1 might be the D (5 bases). The CDR3 length is 14 residues. Germline V CDR1 and CDR2: MNHNY, SVGAGI (reference sequence). V lost 6 bases to trimming and J lost 3 bases, with 12 bases between them. The CDR3 sequence is CASSFREFNQPQHF. The CDR3 DNA reads as TGTGCCAGCAGCTTCAGGGAATTCAATCAGCCCCAGCATTTT.

This clone was recorded once. CDR3 residues: CASSPTLAAGADMNTEAFF. CDR3 DNA sequence: TGCGCCAGCAGTCCCACCCTTGCCGCGGGCGCCGACATGAACACTGAAGCTTTCTTT. The chain employs TRBV10-1 and TRBJ1-1; no definite D call. The ends were cut back, 5 bases at V and 0 bases at J, with 25 bases in the middle. Germline CDR1 and CDR2: WNHNN and SYGVQD (reference sequence). This CDR3 comprises 19 residues.

The chain joins TRBV2 to TRBJ1-1; the D gene is possibly TRBD1 (5 bases). Between the trimmed V and J ends, which lost 3 bases and 11 bases, there was a span of 13 bases. Germline loops: CDR1 SNHLY, CDR2 FYNNEI. The CDR3 is 12 amino acids. CDR3 sequence reads: CASSDAGVRAFF. As DNA, the CDR3 is TGTGCCAGCAGTGACGCGGGGGTTAGGGCTTTCTTT.

The chain's CDR3 is CASSFSGQGPYNEQFF. As DNA, the CDR3 is TGTGCCAGCAGCTTCTCGGGACAGGGCCCCTACAATGAGCAGTTCTTC. V and J are TRBV11-3 and TRBJ2-1; 9 bases line up with TRBD1. Germline CDR1 reads SGHNT; CDR2 reads YENEEA. The CDR3 is 16 residues long. V gave up 3 bases and J gave up 2 bases; unmatched junction bases: 5.

CDR3 residues: CASGLAGGEQYF. The CDR3 DNA is TGTGCCAGCGGACTAGCGGGGGGAGAGCAGTACTTC. This rearrangement joins TRBV13 to TRBJ2-7; TRBD2 matches at 14 bases. The CDR3 totals 12 residues. V lost 8 bases and J lost 7; bases outside the gene matches: 1. Germline V gives CDR1 PRHDT, CDR2 FYEKMQ (reference sequence).

The chain recombines TRBV10-3 with TRBJ1-4; TRBD1 matches at 7 bases. V shed 4 bases, J shed 4 bases, and the junction held 3 bases outside the gene matches. Germline loops: CDR1 ENHRY, CDR2 SYGVKD. The length of the CDR3 is 14 residues. CDR3 nucleotides: TGTGCCATCAGTGGGGACAGCCATAATGAAAAACTGTTTTTT. This sequence encodes CAISGDSHNEKLFF.

CDR3 bases: TGTGCCAGCAGTATCCTACAGGGTTTTAGCACTGAAGCTTTCTTT. Translation gives CASSILQGFSTEAFF. The V call is TRBV28, the J call TRBJ1-1, with a possible D match to TRBD1 (6 bases). Trimming took 5 bases from V and 4 from J, leaving 17 bases between them. Germline CDR1 and CDR2: MDHEN and SYDVKM. CDR3 length equals 15 residues.

The J gene is TRBJ2-7, the V gene TRBV29-1, with TRBD1 identical over 7 bases. V was pared by 6 bases and J by 0 bases, with 5 bases of the junction left unmatched. Germline values: CDR1 SQVTM, CDR2 ANQGSEA. The CDR3 is 13 amino acids. The CDR3 coding sequence is TGCAGCGTGGTAAGGGACAGCTCCTACGAGCAGTACTTC. Protein: CSVVRDSSYEQYF.

This chain joins TRBV23-1 and TRBJ1-6; weak D call: TRBD1 (5 bases). TRBV23-1 is given ORF status, its function remaining uncertain. V lost 6 bases and J lost 5, with 17 bases in between. The CDR3 has 16 amino acids. CDR3 sequence (DNA): TGCGCCAGCAGGAGGGACTTACACGACCATAATTCACCCCTCCACTTT. This translates into CASRRDLHDHNSPLHF.

In its sample, this clone was seen once. The CDR3 is CASEKGVRGNTIYF. The CDR3 DNA follows: TGTGCTAGTGAAAAGGGAGTGCGGGGAAACACCATATATTTT. J is TRBJ1-3 and V is TRBV12-5; no firm D call. The length of the CDR3 is 14 residues. CDR1 LGHNT and CDR2 FRNRAP come from the germline V gene. Trimming cost V 7 bases and J 4 bases, with 14 bases left between them.

This clone was counted a single time. The rearrangement joins TRBV7-2 to TRBJ2-1, with 8 bases identical to TRBD1. The CDR3 length is 15 residues. Trimming took 5 bases from V and 5 from J; bases not matched to a gene: 8. The germline V gene has CDR1 SGHTA and CDR2 FQGNSA. CDR3 in amino acids: CASSLWTGSNNEQFF. CDR3 in DNA: TGTGCCAGCAGCCTCTGGACAGGGAGTAACAATGAGCAGTTCTTC.

The rearrangement joins TRBV2 to TRBJ2-2, with D tentatively TRBD1 (5 bases). V lost 6 bases and J 7 bases, leaving 15 bases between the germline ends. The CDR3 has 14 residues. Per germline, CDR1 SNHLY and CDR2 FYNNEI. CDR3 DNA: TGTGCCAGCAGCGGCGCCAGGGATAGCGGGGAGCTGTTTTTT. It encodes CASSGARDSGELFF.

This clone has only one observation. The chain carries TRBV7-9 and TRBJ1-1; no reliable D call. The CDR3 is made up of 15 amino acids. V was shortened by 7 bases and J by 2 bases, with 17 bases between the two germline ends. Germline V lookup: CDR1 SEHNR, CDR2 FQNEAQ (reference sequence). The CDR3 protein is CASIPAWGANTEAFF. CDR3 DNA: TGTGCCAGCATCCCCGCGTGGGGAGCAAACACTGAAGCTTTCTTT. The variable domain in full, completed from reference TRBV7-9 and TRBJ1-1, reads DTGVSQNPRHKITKRGQNVTFRCDPISEHNRLYWYRQTLGQGPEFLTYFQNEAQLEKSRLLSDRFSAERPKGSFSTLEIQRTEQGDSAMYLCASIPAWGANTEAFFGQGTRLTVV.

The genes are TRBV10-3 and TRBJ2-7, with 9 bases aligning to TRBD1. CDR3 length: 16 residues. The junction had 11 bases not matched to a gene; V was cut back by 4 bases and J by 4 bases. Germline assignment: CDR1 ENHRY and CDR2 SYGVKD. The CDR3 protein is CAISGVGGTGSYEQYF. The CDR3 DNA follows: TGTGCCATCAGTGGGGTTGGTGGGACAGGGTCTTACGAGCAGTACTTC.

J is TRBJ1-3 and V is TRBV3-1 (or the pseudogene TRBV3-2), with 8 bases that match TRBD1. The germline gives CDR1 LGHDT, CDR2 YNNKEL (reference sequence). The CDR3 totals 14 residues. Unmatched junction bases numbered 2, after V lost 2 bases and J lost 5 bases. Here the CDR3 reads CASSQQGARNTIYF. In DNA form, the CDR3 reads TGTGCCAGCAGCCAACAGGGGGCTAGAAACACCATATATTTT.

With respect to this clone: The identical CDR3 is also encoded by other nucleotide sequences in the sample. The chain is built from TRBV10-3 and TRBJ2-3; D is unresolved. From germline, CDR1 is ENHRY and CDR2 SYGVKD. The CDR3 runs 14 residues. V was pared by 0 bases and J by 3 bases, with 7 bases between. This CDR3 reads CAISESTGTDTQYF. DNA of the CDR3: TGTGCCATCAGTGAGTCGACTGGGACAGATACGCAGTATTTT.

The rearrangement uses TRBV7-9 and TRBJ1-4; D possibly corresponds to TRBD1 (6 bases). Trimming removed 5 bases from V and 2 bases from J, with 15 bases in between. This CDR3 region has 16 residues. Germline V gives CDR1 SEHNR, CDR2 FQNEAQ (reference sequence). The CDR3 DNA reads as TGTGCCAGCAGCCTGGACAGACGAGGGACTAATGAAAAACTGTTTTTT. Its translation: CASSLDRRGTNEKLFF. Complete variable domain (other parts from reference TRBV7-9 and TRBJ1-4): DTGVSQNPRHKITKRGQNVTFRCDPISEHNRLYWYRQTLGQGPEFLTYFQNEAQLEKSRLLSDRFSAERPKGSFSTLEIQRTEQGDSAMYLCASSLDRRGTNEKLFFGSGTQLSVL.